The entry below describes one T cell receptor (beta chain). This entry is derived from a study of T cells after yellow fever vaccination. Overall study: For low cell numbers, libraries were made with SMART-Seq v4 Ultra Low Input.

Each CDR3 protein gets one entry after TCRdb re-called the 5' RACE reads with MiXCR. The sample yields a few hundred thousand distinct CDR3 sequences, roughly 9.4% seen once. Trimming took off 3 bases at V and 7 bases at J, with 16 bases between the two ends. The CDR3 totals 15 residues. Germline values: CDR1 KGHSH, CDR2 LQKENI. This material consisted of PBMCs, taken on the day of the first yellow fever vaccination. This clonotype was sampled from a man aged 18 to 29 who received the YFV17D yellow fever vaccine. The rearrangement uses TRBV18 and TRBJ1-5; a possible D gene is TRBD1 (5 bases). The CDR3 sequence is CASSPRPVEGQPQHF. In nucleotides, the CDR3 is TGTGCCAGCTCACCCCGTCCAGTCGAGGGGCAGCCCCAGCATTTT.